Listed below are T cell receptor beta chains from one sample, sequenced in a study of radiotherapy plus CTLA-4 blockade in lung cancer. Sequencing used immunoSEQ multiplex PCR; TCRdb keeps in-frame clones, though not all of them. Of roughly 68,000 clones in the sample, around 80% were seen once. Sequenced material: peripheral blood, taken from a patient treated with radiotherapy plus ipilimumab. The receptor source for this set is a human donor with non-small cell lung cancer who had a complete response to radiotherapy plus ipilimumab. The CDR3 runs from the conserved cysteine through the conserved F or W. The order of the fields is clone size, J gene, D gene, V gene, CDR3 protein, CDR3 DNA. The D gene is left open where the match is weak. A row's size may be missing; if present it is once, few, many or a size class.

>.|TRBJ1-5|.|TRBV10-3
CAISESFSSGFSNQPQHF
TGTGCCATCAGTGAGTCGTTTTCTTCAGGGTTCAGCAATCAGCCCCAGCATTTT
>.|TRBJ2-2|TRBD2|TRBV11-3
CASSPGTRTGELFF
TGTGCCAGCAGCCCCGGGACTAGGACCGGGGAGCTGTTTTTT
>.|TRBJ2-5|.|TRBV7-8
CASSLGGWTEETQYF
TGTGCCAGCAGCTTAGGGGGTTGGACAGAAGAGACCCAGTACTTC
>.|TRBJ1-6|TRBD1|TRBV27
CASSLNRGNSPLHF
TGTGCCAGCAGTTTGAACAGGGGGAATTCACCCCTCCACTTT
>.|TRBJ2-1|.|TRBV29-1
CSVEGRGVYNEQFF
TGCAGCGTTGAAGGGAGGGGAGTCTACAATGAGCAGTTCTTC
>once|TRBJ1-2|.|TRBV6-1
CASSETGYGYTF
TGTGCCAGCAGTGAGACTGGTTATGGCTACACCTTC
>.|TRBJ1-5|.|TRBV7-9
CASSLEWAGQGQPQHF
TGTGCCAGCAGCTTAGAATGGGCAGGGCAGGGGCAGCCCCAGCATTTT
>.|TRBJ1-3|.|TRBV7-8
CASSLGGGNTIYF
TGTGCCAGCAGCTTAGGGGGGGGAAACACCATATATTTT
>.|TRBJ1-3|.|TRBV5-6
CASSLAGLDTIYF
TGTGCCAGCAGCTTGGCGGGGCTAGACACCATATATTTT
>.|TRBJ1-2|.|TRBV11-3
CASSSRGGGYGYTF
TGTGCCAGCAGCTCTCGGGGCGGCGGGTATGGCTACACCTTC
>.|TRBJ2-5|.|TRBV28
CASSLTQETQYF
TGTGCCAGCAGTTTAACCCAAGAGACCCAGTACTTC
>.|TRBJ1-2|TRBD1|TRBV12-5
CASGFTPGGSSYGYTF
TGTGCTAGTGGTTTCACCCCAGGGGGCTCGTCCTATGGCTACACCTTC
>.|TRBJ2-2|.|TRBV7-2
CASSSAGGELFF
TGTGCCAGCAGCTCCGCGGGCGGGGAGCTGTTTTTT
>.|TRBJ1-5|.|TRBV5-1
CASSLAPPGSGNQPQHF
TGCGCCAGCAGCTTGGCCCCTCCAGGGTCGGGCAATCAGCCCCAGCATTTT
>.|TRBJ2-1|.|TRBV19
CASSRDTSYNEQFF
TGTGCCAGTAGTAGGGACACTTCCTACAATGAGCAGTTCTTC
>.|TRBJ2-5|TRBD2|TRBV11-2
CASSLALAGGQETQYF
TGTGCCAGCAGCTTAGCCCTAGCGGGGGGCCAAGAGACCCAGTACTTC
>.|TRBJ1-2|TRBD1|TRBV19
CASSTIGTGGGGYTF
TGTGCCAGTAGTACCATCGGGACAGGGGGAGGCGGCTACACCTTC
>once|TRBJ2-1|.|TRBV11-3
CASSLVPPYNEQFF
TGTGCCAGCAGCTTAGTACCTCCTTACAATGAGCAGTTCTTC
>few|TRBJ1-1|.|TRBV4-1
CASSRTGIPGTEAFF
TGCGCCAGCAGTCGAACAGGGATCCCGGGCACTGAAGCTTTCTTT
>.|TRBJ1-2|.|TRBV11-2
CASSRDPVGYTF
TGTGCCAGCAGTAGAGACCCGGTCGGCTACACCTTC
>.|TRBJ1-3|.|TRBV7-2
CASSGGQRSGNTIYF
TGTGCCAGCAGCGGCGGACAGCGCTCTGGAAACACCATATATTTT
>.|TRBJ2-2|.|TRBV7-7
CASSLSSFAQTGELFF
TGTGCTAGCAGCTTAAGTTCCTTTGCCCAAACCGGGGAGCTGTTTTTT
>few|TRBJ2-1|.|TRBV27
CASSPLNNEQFF
TGTGCCAGCAGTCCCCTAAACAATGAGCAGTTCTTC
>.|TRBJ2-1|.|TRBV11-2
CASSLGMRNEQFF
TGTGCCAGCAGCTTAGGGATGCGGAATGAGCAGTTCTTC
>.|TRBJ1-2|.|TRBV5-5
CASSLDPERHSGYTF
TGTGCCAGCAGCTTGGACCCCGAGCGACACTCCGGCTACACCTTC
>.|TRBJ2-3|.|TRBV6-6
CASSKAPVSTDTQYF
TGTGCCAGCAGCAAAGCCCCCGTAAGCACAGATACGCAGTATTTT
>.|TRBJ1-4|.|TRBV30
CAWSVNLQNEKLFF
TGTGCCTGGAGTGTTAACCTCCAGAATGAAAAACTGTTTTTT
>.|TRBJ1-5|.|TRBV7-9
CASSLEGDFGQPQHF
TGTGCCAGCAGCTTAGAGGGGGACTTCGGTCAGCCCCAGCATTTT
>.|TRBJ2-3|TRBD2|TRBV11-3
CASSKLAGGPTDTQYF
TGTGCCAGCAGCAAACTAGCGGGAGGGCCCACAGATACGCAGTATTTT
>.|TRBJ1-2|.|TRBV28
CASSLLGQYTF
TGTGCCAGCAGTTTATTGGGGCAATACACCTTC
>.|TRBJ2-5|.|TRBV10-1
CASSEAGVGQETQYF
TGCGCCAGCAGTGAAGCAGGGGTAGGCCAAGAGACCCAGTACTTC
>.|TRBJ2-2|.|TRBV5-1
CASSSGTANTGELFF
TGCGCCAGCAGCTCCGGGACGGCGAACACCGGGGAGCTGTTTTTT
>.|TRBJ1-2|.|TRBV30
CAWSLQTGGYTF
TGTGCCTGGAGTCTCCAGACAGGTGGCTACACCTTC
>.|TRBJ2-5|.|TRBV5-4
CASTLKKGSETQYF
TGTGCCAGCACCCTAAAGAAAGGGTCAGAGACCCAGTACTTC
>few|TRBJ1-3|.|TRBV4-2
CASSQGFRVDGNTIYF
TGTGCCAGCAGCCAAGGTTTCAGGGTGGATGGAAACACCATATATTTT
>.|TRBJ1-5|.|TRBV4-1
CASSQDSLGRGVNQPQHF
TGCGCCAGCAGCCAAGATAGTCTCGGCCGGGGTGTCAATCAGCCCCAGCATTTT
>.|TRBJ1-5|TRBD1|TRBV7-2
CASSLGGTGLGQPQHF
TGTGCCAGCAGCTTAGGTGGGACAGGGCTCGGGCAGCCCCAGCATTTT
>.|TRBJ2-5|.|TRBV6-5
CASPQEGVETQYF
TGTGCCAGCCCCCAGGAGGGCGTAGAGACCCAGTACTTC
>.|TRBJ1-1|.|TRBV6-5
CASSYSGGNTEAFF
TGTGCCAGCAGTTACTCAGGGGGGAACACTGAAGCTTTCTTT
>few|TRBJ2-2|.|TRBV18
CASSPLARTNTGELFF
TGTGCCAGCTCACCTCTGGCCCGTACGAACACCGGGGAGCTGTTTTTT